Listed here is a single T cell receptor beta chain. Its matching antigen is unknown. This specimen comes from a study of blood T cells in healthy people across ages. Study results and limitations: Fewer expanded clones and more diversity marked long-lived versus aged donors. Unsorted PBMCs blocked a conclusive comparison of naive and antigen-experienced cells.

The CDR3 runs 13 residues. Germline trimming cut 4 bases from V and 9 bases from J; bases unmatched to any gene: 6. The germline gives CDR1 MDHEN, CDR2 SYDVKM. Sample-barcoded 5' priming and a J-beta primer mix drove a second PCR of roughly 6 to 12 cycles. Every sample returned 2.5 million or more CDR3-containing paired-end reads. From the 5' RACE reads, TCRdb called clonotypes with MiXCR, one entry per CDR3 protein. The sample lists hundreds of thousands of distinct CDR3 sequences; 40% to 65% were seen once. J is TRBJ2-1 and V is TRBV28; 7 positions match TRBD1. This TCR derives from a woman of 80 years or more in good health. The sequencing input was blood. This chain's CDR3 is CASSSRGSGEQFF. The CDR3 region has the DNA TGTGCCAGCAGTTCCAGGGGGAGCGGTGAGCAGTTCTTC.